The 29 T cell receptor beta chains below come from one sample, sequenced in a study of blood T cells in healthy people across ages (dated by TCRdb to 2013 to 2016). Receptor amplification or capture employed 5' RACE. For sequencing, an Illumina HiSeq 2500 was employed. A second roughly 7 to 11 cycle PCR used a sample-barcoded 5' primer and a J-beta primer mix. TCRdb reran the public reads through fastp at Q25 and MiXCR, keeping productive beta chains. Each CDR3 protein appears once, grouped with its most common genes and DNA. This sample gives roughly 1,800,000 distinct CDR3 sequences in total; just under 50% of them show up just once. Clones ranked in the top ten supply 2% to 2.5% of the sample. What was sequenced was blood. The source of these receptors is a woman aged 40 to 55 in good health.

The sample holds one count of this clonotype. The chain is built from TRBV25-1 and TRBJ1-2; perhaps TRBD1 as D (6 bases). V was shortened by 7 bases and J by 5 bases, with 14 bases between the two germline ends. CDR1 and CDR2 (germline): MGHDK, SYGVNS. This CDR3 is built from 13 residues. In DNA, the CDR3 is TGTGCCAGCAAAGGGGCAGGGGTTTATGGCTACACCTTC. Protein: CASKGAGVYGYTF.

This chain uses TRBV20-1 with TRBJ2-3; possibly TRBD2 for D (5 bases). The CDR3 has 15 amino acids. Trimming left V 6 bases short and J 1 base short, with 17 bases between. Germline V gene data show CDR1 as DFQATT and CDR2 as SNEGSKA (reference sequence). For the CDR3, the DNA is TGCAGTGCGAAGACTATTTCCGTTGGCACAGATACGCAGTATTTT. It translates to CSAKTISVGTDTQYF.

The rearrangement joins TRBV4-3 to TRBJ2-3, with D perhaps TRBD1 (5 bases). CDR3 length: 16 residues. Germline loops: CDR1 LGHNA, CDR2 YSLEER. V was trimmed by 0 bases and J by 3 bases, leaving 13 bases between them. The CDR3 DNA is TGCGCCAGCAGCCAAGATCCCCCAGGGCTGACAGATACGCAGTATTTT. Its translation: CASSQDPPGLTDTQYF.

At least ten counts were recorded for this clonotype. An end of the junction does not agree with germline; a read error may underlie this. The chain joins TRBV7-7 to TRBJ2-3; D perhaps matches TRBD2 (7 bases). CDR1 SSHAT and CDR2 FNYEAQ come from the germline V gene (reference sequence). The CDR3 runs 13 residues. CDR3 nucleotide sequence: TGTGCTAGCAGCAGGGGACTAAGGGATACGCAGTATTTT. This encodes CASSRGLRDTQYF.

The gene calls are TRBV6-2 or TRBV6-3 and TRBJ2-1, with 10 bases lining up with TRBD1. Germline V gene data show CDR1 as MNHEY and CDR2 as SVGEGT. CDR3 size: 16 residues. V shed 6 bases and J 0 bases; nucleotides not matched to a gene: 5. As DNA, the CDR3 is TGTGCCAGCAGCGGGACAGGGGCGAGCTCCTACAATGAGCAGTTCTTC. Residues: CASSGTGASSYNEQFF.

This clonotype was detected a few times. The rearrangement links TRBV6-2 or TRBV6-3 to TRBJ2-7, with D uncertain. V dropped 2 bases and J dropped 0 bases, with 11 bases sitting between them. The CDR3 is made up of 15 amino acids. CDR1 is MNHEY, CDR2 SVGEGT, per germline. CDR3: CASSYDRVSSYEQYF. CDR3 sequence (DNA): TGTGCCAGCAGTTACGATCGGGTTAGCTCCTACGAGCAGTACTTC.

The chain couples TRBV6-5 to TRBJ2-7; D assignment may be TRBD1 or TRBD2 (5 bases each). Trimming took off 0 bases at V and 7 bases at J, with 19 bases between the two ends. The CDR3 totals 16 residues. CDR1 is MNHEY and CDR2 is SVGAGI in the germline V gene. CDR3 in amino acids: CASSYSQGVSYNEQYF. The DNA of the CDR3 is TGTGCCAGCAGTTACTCGCAGGGAGTATCATACAATGAGCAGTACTTC.

The chain recombines TRBV4-1 with TRBJ2-1, with TRBD2 identical over 9 bases. The DNA end is a closer match to TRBJ2-7, so the J assignment may be wrong. Germline CDR1 and CDR2: MGHRA and YSYEKL. The CDR3 totals 20 residues. The CDR3 here is CASSQEARGGFKSSYNEQYF. Written as DNA, the CDR3 is TGCGCCAGCAGCCAAGAGGCGCGGGGGGGGTTTAAGAGCTCCTACAATGAGCAGTACTTC.

The chain combines TRBV20-1 with TRBJ2-5; D gene ambiguous. Between the trimmed V and J ends, which lost 3 bases and 2 bases, there was a span of 16 bases. Germline CDR1 and CDR2: DFQATT and SNEGSKA (reference sequence). The CDR3 is 15 amino acids. Written as DNA, the CDR3 is TGCAGTGCTAGCGCCACCGGGCTACCTCAAGAGACCCAGTACTTC. Residues: CSASATGLPQETQYF.

This rearrangement joins TRBV7-8 to TRBJ2-5; 9 bases fit TRBD1. This CDR3 comprises 16 residues. CDR1 is SGHVS, CDR2 FQNEAQ, per germline. After removal of 2 bases from V and 0 bases from J, the junction contained 4 bases not matched to a gene. CDR3 loop: CASSLCDRGDQETQYF. The CDR3 DNA reads TGTGCCAGCAGCTTATGTGACAGGGGGGACCAAGAGACCCAGTACTTC.

This clonotype showed up just a few times. The chain combines TRBV6-5 with TRBJ2-7; 7 bases align to TRBD2. V gave up 6 bases and J gave up 4 bases; unmatched junction bases: 12. Germline V gene lookup returns CDR1 MNHEY and CDR2 SVGAGI. This CDR3 has 15 residues. The CDR3 loop is CASSPSRGVGYEQYF. CDR3 nucleotides: TGTGCCAGCAGCCCCTCTCGGGGGGTCGGGTACGAGCAGTACTTC.

This chain uses TRBV27 with TRBJ1-5; the D gene is possibly TRBD1 (5 bases). Looked up from germline, CDR1 is MNHEY and CDR2 is SMNVEV (reference sequence). Trimming removed 1 base at V and 6 bases at J, with 10 bases between. This CDR3 contains 14 residues. The CDR3 nucleotides are TGTGCCAGCAGTTTATGGGGGGAAGGTCAGCCCCAGCATTTT. Translated: CASSLWGEGQPQHF.

This clonotype was seen at least ten times. The gene calls are TRBV18 and TRBJ2-1, with 9 bases aligning to TRBD1. Germline values: CDR1 KGHSH, CDR2 LQKENI. Losses at the gene ends were 8 bases for V and 7 bases for J; bases not matched to a gene: 6. The CDR3 contains 13 residues. The CDR3, as DNA: TGTGCCAGCAGTCCCGGGACAGGGAATGAGCAGTTCTTC. The encoded protein is CASSPGTGNEQFF.

J is TRBJ2-3 and V is TRBV6-2 or TRBV6-3, with 14 nucleotides matching TRBD2. With 5 bases clipped from V and 10 bases from J, the junction kept 11 bases outside the gene matches. The CDR3 totals 16 residues. The V gene's germline CDR1 is MNHEY and CDR2 SVGEGT. CDR3 coding DNA: TGTGCCAGCAGTCGTCGACTAGCGGGGGGGCCACACGCGCAGTATTTT. Protein: CASSRRLAGGPHAQYF.

About this clonotype itself: Relative to the germline gene, one junction end is altered; a read error may explain this. The CDR3 loop reads CAGSNRDRGNYGYTF. In DNA, the CDR3 is TGTGCCGGCAGTAACCGGGACAGGGGTAACTATGGCTACACCTTC. The rearrangement links TRBV25-1 to TRBJ1-2, with TRBD1 matching 10 bases. The CDR3 spans 15 residues. Germline-derived CDR1 and CDR2 are MGHDK and SYGVNS.

The chain couples TRBV20-1 to TRBJ2-7; the D gene is possibly TRBD2 (6 bases). Germline CDR1 and CDR2: DFQATT and SNEGSKA (reference sequence). The V gene lost 5 bases and the J gene lost 4 bases, with 21 bases spanning the gap. The CDR3 contains 15 residues. DNA of the CDR3: TGCAGTGCTCCCGATTCCGGGACTCAGAATTACGAGCAGTACTTC. Its translation: CSAPDSGTQNYEQYF.

The J gene is TRBJ2-5, the V gene TRBV27; 7 bases align to TRBD1. The J call may be in error: the DNA end matches TRBJ2-7 better. CDR1 and CDR2 (germline): MNHEY, SMNVEV (reference sequence). The CDR3 consists of 13 residues. The CDR3 here is CASSRDSLDEQYF. CDR3 sequence (DNA): TGTGCCAGCAGCCGGGACAGCTTAGACGAGCAGTACTTC.

The chain carries TRBV24-1 and TRBJ2-5, with D maybe TRBD2 (6 bases). Trimming stripped 1 base from V and 2 bases from J, with 13 bases between. Germline loops: CDR1 KGHDR, CDR2 SFDVKD. This CDR3 is 16 amino acids long. CDR3 sequence reads: CATSDFKGGQQETQYF. In DNA form, the CDR3 reads TGTGCCACCAGTGATTTTAAGGGAGGTCAGCAAGAGACCCAGTACTTC.

This clonotype was counted only a few times. The J gene is TRBJ2-3, the V gene TRBV21-1; no check of the table's D call, TRBD1, against the DNA was made. TRBV21-1 is tagged as a pseudogene. The CDR3 totals 16 residues. In DNA form, the CDR3 reads TGTGCCAGCAGAGGGAGGCGTCGGGGGCGCACAGATACGCAGTATTTT. This gives the protein CASRGRRRGRTDTQYF.

The V gene is TRBV5-1, the J gene TRBJ2-7, with 8 bases fitting TRBD1. CDR3 length: 13 residues. Germline CDR1 is SGHRS and CDR2 is YFSETQ. V was clipped by 5 bases and J by 4 bases; unmatched bases: 5. In nucleotides, the CDR3 is TGCGCCAGCAGATTGACAGGGGTATACGAGCAGTACTTC. Protein sequence: CASRLTGVYEQYF. Full variable domain (remainder filled in from reference TRBV5-1 and TRBJ2-7): KAGVTQTPRYLIKTRGQQVTLSCSPISGHRSVSWYQQTPGQGLQFLFEYFSETQRNKGNFPGRFSGRQFSNSRSEMNVSTLELGDSALYLCASRLTGVYEQYFGPGTRLTVT.

The gene calls are TRBV5-1 and TRBJ1-2; no firm D call. Trimming removed 4 bases from V and 8 bases from J, with 18 bases in between. Germline V CDR1 and CDR2: SGHRS, YFSETQ. The CDR3 totals 14 residues. The CDR3 DNA reads as TGCGCCAGCAGCCCGGGATCTCTAATTGGGGGCTACACCTTC. It is translated as CASSPGSLIGGYTF.

V is TRBV6-5 and J is TRBJ2-1; perhaps TRBD1 as D (6 bases). CDR1 and CDR2 (germline): MNHEY, SVGAGI. V dropped 2 bases and J dropped 0 bases, with 11 bases sitting between them. The length of the CDR3 is 16 residues. CDR3 sequence reads: CASSYQGGTSYNEQFF. The CDR3 nucleotides read TGTGCCAGCAGTTACCAAGGGGGAACCTCCTACAATGAGCAGTTCTTC.

This clonotype has a count of ten or more. The chain joins TRBV7-2 to TRBJ2-5; D not certain. This CDR3 comprises 14 residues. Germline V gives CDR1 SGHTA, CDR2 FQGNSA. V lost 5 bases and J lost 2, with 12 bases in between. The CDR3 protein is CASSPSRSQETQYF. As DNA, the CDR3 is TGTGCCAGCAGCCCCTCTCGGTCACAAGAGACCCAGTACTTC. The whole variable domain, remainder taken from reference TRBV7-2 and TRBJ2-5, is GAGVSQSPSNKVTEKGKDVELRCDPISGHTALYWYRQSLGQGLEFLIYFQGNSAPDKSGLPSDRFSAERTGGSVSTLTIQRTQQEDSAVYLCASSPSRSQETQYFGPGTRLLVL.

The V call is TRBV4-2, the J call TRBJ1-5; D uncertain. The length of the CDR3 is 14 residues. From germline, CDR1 is LGHNA and CDR2 YNFKEQ. Trimming left V 0 bases short and J 6 bases short, with 9 bases between. The CDR3 sequence is CASSQEPFSQPQHF. In DNA, the CDR3 is TGTGCCAGCAGCCAAGAACCTTTCAGTCAGCCCCAGCATTTT.

The chain uses TRBV18 and TRBJ1-1; D is unclear. V was pared by 3 bases and J by 2 bases, with 16 bases between. The CDR3 loop spans 16 amino acids. Germline CDR1 KGHSH, CDR2 LQKENI. The CDR3 DNA is TGTGCCAGCTCACCCTTACCGTTGAGCCCCAACACTGAAGCTTTCTTT. Protein sequence: CASSPLPLSPNTEAFF.

With respect to this clonotype: Germline is not matched at one junction end, which may reflect a read error. The genes are TRBV20-1 and TRBJ1-2, with TRBD1 as a possible D gene (6 bases). CDR1 is DFQATT, CDR2 SNEGSKA, per germline (reference sequence). The CDR3 runs 12 residues. CDR3 residues: CSATRDIYGYTF. Written as DNA, the CDR3 is TGCAGTGCTACAAGGGACATCTATGGTTACACCTTC.

A remark on this clonotype: The junction departs from germline at one end; a sequencing error may be responsible. This chain links TRBV18 with TRBJ2-5; a weak D match, TRBD2 (5 bases). From germline, CDR1 is KGHSH and CDR2 LQKENI. The CDR3 runs to 13 residues. The CDR3 loop is CATEPGIGETQYF. The CDR3 DNA reads TGTGCCACCGAACCGGGGATTGGAGAGACTCAGTACTTC.

The V call is TRBV9, the J call TRBJ2-5; D unclear. V lost 0 bases and J 3 bases, leaving 9 bases between the germline ends. The CDR3 covers 14 residues. CDR1 and CDR2 (germline): SGDLS, YYNGEE. This CDR3 reads CASSVGDGEETQYF. The CDR3, as DNA: TGTGCCAGCAGCGTAGGTGACGGCGAAGAGACCCAGTACTTC. The full variable domain, its missing parts supplied by reference TRBV9 and TRBJ2-5, is DSGVTQTPKHLITATGQRVTLRCSPRSGDLSVYWYQQSLDQGLQFLIQYYNGEERAKGNILERFSAQQFPDLHSELNLSSLELGDSALYFCASSVGDGEETQYFGPGTRLLVL.

Details on this clonotype: A junction end diverges from the germline sequence, so it may reflect a read error. The V call is TRBV3-1, the J call TRBJ1-4, with D perhaps TRBD1 (5 bases). The CDR3 loop spans 12 amino acids. CDR1 and CDR2 (germline): LGHDT, YNNKEL (reference sequence). The CDR3 sequence is CASGQGVEKLFF. DNA of the CDR3: TGTGCCAGCGGCCAGGGTGTTGAAAAACTGTTTTTT.